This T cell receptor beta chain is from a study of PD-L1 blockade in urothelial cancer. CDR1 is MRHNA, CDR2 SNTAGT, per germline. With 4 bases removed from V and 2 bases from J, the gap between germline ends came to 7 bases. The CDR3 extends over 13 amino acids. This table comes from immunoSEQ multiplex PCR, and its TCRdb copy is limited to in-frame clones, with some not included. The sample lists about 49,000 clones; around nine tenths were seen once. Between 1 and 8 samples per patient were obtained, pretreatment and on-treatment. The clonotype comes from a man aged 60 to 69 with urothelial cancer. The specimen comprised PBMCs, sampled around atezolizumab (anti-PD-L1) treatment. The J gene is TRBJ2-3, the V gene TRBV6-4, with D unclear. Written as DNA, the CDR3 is TGTGCCAGCAGTGCCCTTCCCACAGATACGCAGTATTTT. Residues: CASSALPTDTQYF.